One sample yielded the 20 T cell receptor beta chains listed below, sequenced in a study of T cells expressing NK-cell markers. Using the 5' RACE reads, TCRdb records one entry per CDR3 protein without DNA. This sample's table has 350,000 to 400,000 distinct CDR3 sequences. Sequencing input: blood T cells: a sorted CD56 or NKG2C T cell subset, CD4+ or CD8+ T cells, or bulk PBMC T cells (not recorded which). The receptors shown here come from a woman between 45 and 65 years old in good health.

The chain is built from TRBV27 and TRBJ1-6; TCRdb proposes TRBD1, but this gene call is untestable without DNA. The CDR3 has 15 residues. Germline CDR1 reads MNHEY; CDR2 reads SMNVEV (reference sequence). The CDR3 loop is CASSLGGSSNSPLHF.

The chain carries TRBV5-1 and TRBJ2-7; TCRdb calls TRBD2, which cannot be checked without DNA. CDR1 and CDR2 from the germline V gene are SGHRS and YFSETQ. The CDR3 has 15 amino acids. The CDR3 here is CASSPSGRALYEQYF.

This chain joins TRBV20-1 and TRBJ2-4; checking the TCRdb D call of TRBD2 is not possible without DNA. The CDR3 has 18 residues. Germline loops: CDR1 DFQATT, CDR2 SNEGSKA (reference sequence). The CDR3 sequence is CSARDYDLAGGERNIQYF.

This CDR3 is CASSQGFSGDTQYF. This sequence joins TRBV4-2 and TRBJ2-3. The length of the CDR3 is 14 residues. Germline V gene data show CDR1 as LGHNA and CDR2 as YNFKEQ.

The chain recombines TRBV9 with TRBJ2-2; with no DNA, the TCRdb D assignment of TRBD1 cannot be verified. The CDR3 spans 19 residues. Germline V CDR1 and CDR2: SGDLS, YYNGEE. Here the CDR3 reads CASSVVRTGDRSNTGELFF.

This chain links TRBV9 with TRBJ2-3; without DNA, the TCRdb call of TRBD1 cannot be checked. Germline assignment: CDR1 SGDLS and CDR2 YYNGEE. This CDR3 spans 16 amino acids. This chain's CDR3 is CASSNPHGTRADTQYF.

This chain links TRBV19 with TRBJ1-1; TCRdb names TRBD1, which stays unverified in the absence of DNA. CDR1 and CDR2 from the germline V gene are LNHDA and SQIVND (reference sequence). The CDR3 has 18 amino acids. The CDR3 reads CASISLVWTGESNTEAFF. The complete variable domain, with remaining parts taken from reference TRBV19 and TRBJ1-1, reads DGGITQSPKYLFRKEGQNVTLSCEQNLNHDAMYWYRQDPGQGLRLIYYSQIVNDFQKGDIAEGYSVSREKKESFPLTVTSAQKNPTAFYLCASISLVWTGESNTEAFFGQGTRLTVV.

This chain connects TRBV7-9 to TRBJ1-4; TCRdb gives TRBD1 as the D gene, but with no DNA this cannot be confirmed. The CDR3 runs to 17 residues. Germline V gives CDR1 SEHNR, CDR2 FQNEAQ (reference sequence). CDR3 sequence: CASSFGPQGQPLEKLFF.

This chain joins TRBV5-5 and TRBJ2-1; with no DNA, the TCRdb D assignment of TRBD1 cannot be verified. The V gene's germline CDR1 is SGHKS and CDR2 YYEKEE (reference sequence). The length of the CDR3 is 16 residues. The CDR3: CASSSHRGVNYNEQFF.

The chain is built from TRBV3-1 and TRBJ2-1. The length of the CDR3 is 13 residues. Germline values: CDR1 LGHDT, CDR2 YNNKEL (reference sequence). The CDR3: CASSQPIGYEQFF.

The CDR3 is CASSLYISGATNYGYTF. The chain recombines TRBV12-3 or TRBV12-4 with TRBJ1-2; TCRdb names TRBD1, which stays unverified in the absence of DNA. The CDR3 contains 17 residues.

V and J are TRBV5-1 and TRBJ2-7; TCRdb's D gene call, TRBD2, goes unchecked for lack of DNA. CDR3 length: 14 amino acids. Per germline, CDR1 SGHRS and CDR2 YFSETQ. The CDR3 here is CASSRLAGYYEQYF.

The chain links TRBV12-3 or TRBV12-4 to TRBJ1-2; TCRdb indicates TRBD1, and absent DNA this call remains unverified. The length of the CDR3 is 14 residues. CDR3 residues: CASSLGPPHGGYTF.

The V call is TRBV24-1, the J call TRBJ2-3; TCRdb gives TRBD1 as the D gene, but with no DNA this cannot be confirmed. The CDR3 has 15 amino acids. In germline, CDR1 is KGHDR, CDR2 SFDVKD. CDR3 protein: CATSEGGGRWDTQYF.

The chain links TRBV24-1 to TRBJ2-5; as DNA is missing, the TRBD2 call by TCRdb cannot be tested. This CDR3 contains 16 residues. Germline V CDR1 and CDR2: KGHDR, SFDVKD. This CDR3 reads CATSDSLAGEGETQYF.

The CDR3 region is CASSLDENYNEQFF. The chain links TRBV7-8 to TRBJ2-1. Germline V lookup: CDR1 SGHVS, CDR2 FQNEAQ. The CDR3 consists of 14 residues.

V gene TRBV4-1 combines with J gene TRBJ1-4. The CDR3 has 17 residues. Germline lookup yields CDR1 MGHRA and CDR2 YSYEKL. CDR3 in amino acids: CASSQVLSRRNNEKLFF.

The J gene is TRBJ2-7, the V gene TRBV4-1; the TRBD2 assignment by TCRdb is unverifiable without DNA. The CDR3 is 17 residues long. CDR1 and CDR2 (germline): MGHRA, YSYEKL. This CDR3 is CASSQEPSGVSSYEQYF.

V is TRBV20-1 and J is TRBJ2-7. CDR3 length: 14 amino acids. CDR1 DFQATT and CDR2 SNEGSKA come from the germline V gene (reference sequence). CDR3 residues: CSARDPLRVSEQYF.

The CDR3 here is CSASKQRSSYNEQFF. V usage is TRBV20-1 and J usage is TRBJ2-1. CDR3 length equals 15 residues. Looked up from germline, CDR1 is DFQATT and CDR2 is SNEGSKA (reference sequence).